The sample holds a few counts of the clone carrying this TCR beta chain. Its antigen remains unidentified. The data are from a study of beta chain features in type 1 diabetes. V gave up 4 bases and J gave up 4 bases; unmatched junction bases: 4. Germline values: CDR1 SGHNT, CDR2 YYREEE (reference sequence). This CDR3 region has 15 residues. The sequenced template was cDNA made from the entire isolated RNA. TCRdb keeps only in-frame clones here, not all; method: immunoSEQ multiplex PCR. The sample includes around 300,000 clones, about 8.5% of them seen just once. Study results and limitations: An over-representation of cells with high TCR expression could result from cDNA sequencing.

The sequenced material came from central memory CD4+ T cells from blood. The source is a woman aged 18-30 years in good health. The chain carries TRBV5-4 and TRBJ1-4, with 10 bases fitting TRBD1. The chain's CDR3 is CASSQGQGFNEKLFF. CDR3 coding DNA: TGTGCCAGCAGCCAGGGACAGGGGTTTAATGAAAAACTGTTTTTT.